What follows is one T cell receptor (beta chain) and its context. The antigen is not known. The V gene's germline CDR1 is SGHDN and CDR2 FVKESK. CDR3 size: 14 residues. TCRdb derives one entry per CDR3 protein from the 5' RACE reads, leaving out DNA. The table for this sample gives about 460,000 distinct CDR3 sequences. This entry comes from a study of T cells expressing NK-cell markers. In the study overall: The authors sequenced eight donors, of whom seven were HCMV-seropositive and one was seronegative.

Notes on the study in general: Topping the CD3+CD56-NKG2C+ fraction as well were these clonotypes, in several donors.

Input material: blood T cells: a sorted CD56 or NKG2C T cell subset, CD4+ or CD8+ T cells, or bulk PBMC T cells (not recorded which). The chain combines TRBV14 with TRBJ2-7. The clonotype was recovered from a woman aged 45-59 years in good health. CDR3 protein: CASSQQQGVHEQYF. Full variable domain (outside the CDR3, taken from reference TRBV14 and TRBJ2-7): EAGVTQFPSHSVIEKGQTVTLRCDPISGHDNLYWYRRVMGKEIKFLLHFVKESKQDESGMPNNRFLAERTGGTYSTLKVQPAELEDSGVYFCASSQQQGVHEQYFGPGTRLTVT.